The 21 T cell receptor beta chains below were found in one sample sequenced in a study of blood T cell repertoires in COVID-19. Clones were sequenced by immunoSEQ multiplex PCR, and TCRdb holds only the in-frame ones, with some missing. The sample has about 300,000 clones, approximately 86% seen once. Sequenced sample: peripheral blood. These receptors came from a man aged 65 to 85 with acute or convalescent COVID-19.

This clone has more than one count but fewer than ten. This chain joins TRBV5-1 and TRBJ2-5, with 9 bases that match TRBD2. V shed 4 bases, J shed 4 bases, and the junction held 11 bases outside the gene matches. The CDR3 is 16 amino acids. Germline CDR1 and CDR2: SGHRS and YFSETQ. The CDR3 DNA follows: TGCGCCAGCAGCGTAGCACCGGGACTAGCAGGAGAGACCCAGTACTTC. This gives the protein CASSVAPGLAGETQYF.

This chain joins TRBV12-5 and TRBJ1-6; no definite D call. The CDR3 runs to 15 residues. Trimming removed 6 bases from V and 7 bases from J, with 16 bases in between. Germline V lookup: CDR1 LGHNT, CDR2 FRNRAP. The CDR3 here is CASGQTFSGNSPLHF. CDR3 DNA: TGTGCTAGTGGCCAAACATTCAGCGGGAATTCACCCCTCCACTTT.

This clone has just a few counts. The DNA for the CDR3 is TGTGCCTGGTCAGTTTTCTATGGCTACACCTTC. Its translation is CAWSVFYGYTF. This sequence joins TRBV30 and TRBJ1-2; the D is unclear. CDR1 is GTSNPN, CDR2 SVGIG, per germline (reference sequence). The CDR3 sequence is 11 residues long. Trimming left V 5 bases short and J 4 bases short, with 8 bases between.

The V gene is TRBV7-2, the J gene TRBJ1-5, with 7 bases fitting TRBD1. Trimming at V came to 1 base and at J to 5 bases, leaving 8 bases not matched to a gene. CDR3 length: 16 amino acids. Germline V CDR1 and CDR2: SGHTA, FQGNSA. The CDR3 loop is CASSLGSSGTDQPQHF. Written as DNA, the CDR3 is TGTGCCAGCAGCTTAGGATCTTCCGGGACAGATCAGCCCCAGCATTTT.

The CDR3 spells CASSQDPGTGIRVRGNTIYF. CDR3 DNA: TGCGCCAGCAGCCAAGATCCCGGGACAGGGATTCGGGTGAGAGGAAACACCATATATTTT. The chain couples TRBV4-1 to TRBJ1-3; 9 bases match TRBD1. J was trimmed by 4 bases and V by 0 bases; bases with no gene match: 16. The V gene's germline CDR1 is MGHRA and CDR2 YSYEKL. The CDR3 contains 20 residues.

The chain has TRBV19 and TRBJ1-5; no definite D call. CDR3 length: 16 amino acids. Per germline, CDR1 LNHDA and CDR2 SQIVND (reference sequence). The V end was cut by 2 bases, the J end by 0 bases, with 11 bases between. DNA for the CDR3: TGTGCCAGTAGTATATGGTACGACAATAGCAATCAGCCCCAGCATTTT. It is translated as CASSIWYDNSNQPQHF.

The chain is built from TRBV2 and TRBJ2-1; 7 bases are a match to TRBD2. Germline values: CDR1 SNHLY, CDR2 FYNNEI. This CDR3 spans 16 amino acids. J was trimmed by 5 bases and V by 7 bases; bases with no gene match: 14. This CDR3 is CASTDSASGLNNEQFF. In DNA form, the CDR3 reads TGTGCCAGCACCGACTCGGCTAGCGGATTAAACAATGAGCAGTTCTTC. Full variable domain (missing parts from reference TRBV2 and TRBJ2-1): EPEVTQTPSHQVTQMGQEVILRCVPISNHLYFYWYRQILGQKVEFLVSFYNNEISEKSEIFDDQFSVERPDGSNFTLKIRSTKLEDSAMYFCASTDSASGLNNEQFFGPGTRLTVL.

This clone was found a few times. V is TRBV19 and J is TRBJ2-5; D gene ambiguous. CDR1 and CDR2 from the germline V gene are LNHDA and SQIVND (reference sequence). V lost 0 bases and J lost 6, with 11 bases in between. This CDR3 contains 14 residues. CDR3 sequence: CASSIDLAVKTQYF. CDR3 in DNA: TGTGCCAGTAGTATAGATCTCGCGGTAAAGACCCAGTACTTC.

V is TRBV18 and J is TRBJ2-6, with D hard to call. V lost 6 bases and J 0 bases, leaving 12 bases between the germline ends. The length of the CDR3 is 16 residues. Per germline, CDR1 KGHSH and CDR2 LQKENI. The CDR3 loop reads CASSLDRVSGANVLTF. The CDR3 DNA reads TGTGCCAGCTCTCTCGATCGGGTCTCTGGGGCCAACGTCCTGACTTTC. Looking up the rest from reference TRBV18 and TRBJ2-6 gives the full variable domain: NAGVMQNPRHLVRRRGQEARLRCSPMKGHSHVYWYRQLPEEGLKFMVYLQKENIIDESGMPKERFSAEFPKEGPSILRIQQVVRGDSAAYFCASSLDRVSGANVLTFGAGSRLTVL.

This rearrangement joins TRBV19 to TRBJ1-2, with 11 bases identical to TRBD1. The length of the CDR3 is 16 residues. The germline V gene has CDR1 LNHDA and CDR2 SQIVND (reference sequence). J was trimmed by 3 bases and V by 6 bases; bases with no gene match: 9. This chain's CDR3 is CASSFVPGQGDYGYTF. CDR3 coding DNA: TGTGCCAGTAGCTTTGTGCCGGGACAGGGGGACTATGGCTACACCTTC.

This clone was counted only a few times. The same CDR3 also results from other DNA sequences found in this sample. The rearrangement uses TRBV19 and TRBJ2-5; 11 nucleotides match TRBD1. Per the germline V gene, CDR1 is LNHDA and CDR2 is SQIVND (reference sequence). This CDR3 contains 14 residues. J lost 4 bases, V lost 6 bases, and 4 bases had no gene match. The CDR3 reads CASRDRGRGETQYF. The CDR3 nucleotides read TGTGCCAGTAGGGACAGGGGGCGCGGAGAGACCCAGTACTTC.

The chain links TRBV7-6 to TRBJ1-3, with D perhaps matching TRBD1 (5 bases). V lost 1 base and J lost 7, with 20 bases in between. Germline lookup yields CDR1 SGHVS and CDR2 FNYEAQ. The CDR3 spans 17 residues. The CDR3 protein is CASSLEYPGVSGNTIYF. The CDR3 nucleotides are TGTGCCAGCAGCTTAGAGTATCCGGGCGTTTCAGGGAACACCATATATTTT.

This chain connects TRBV9 to TRBJ2-5; 7 nucleotides agree with TRBD2. V was clipped by 4 bases and J by 5 bases; unmatched bases: 8. The germline CDR1 and CDR2 sequences are SGDLS and YYNGEE. The CDR3 has 14 amino acids. The CDR3 protein is CASSPGRVVETQYF. The CDR3 region has the DNA TGTGCCAGCAGCCCTGGGAGGGTGGTGGAGACCCAGTACTTC.

The chain links TRBV18 to TRBJ2-1; the D gene is possibly TRBD2 (5 bases). The germline CDR1 and CDR2 sequences are KGHSH and LQKENI. V was trimmed by 6 bases and J by 6 bases, leaving 12 bases between them. CDR3 size: 13 residues. The DNA for the CDR3 is TGTGCCAGCTCCCCAGCGGTGGGCAATGAGCAGTTCTTC. Its protein is CASSPAVGNEQFF.

The rearrangement uses TRBV28 and TRBJ2-2; possibly TRBD2 for D (7 bases). Germline values: CDR1 MDHEN, CDR2 SYDVKM. V shed 3 bases and J shed 5 bases, with 10 bases lying between them. The CDR3 runs 14 residues. DNA for the CDR3: TGTGCCAGCAGTTTCGGGGGGCCGACCGGGGAGCTGTTTTTT. This codes for CASSFGGPTGELFF.

This clone was detected only once. The CDR3, as DNA: TGTGCCAGCAGTTCGACAGGATCTATGAACACTGAAGCTTTCTTT. This sequence encodes CASSSTGSMNTEAFF. The chain recombines TRBV6-6 with TRBJ1-1; a possible D gene is TRBD1 (6 bases). CDR1 and CDR2 (germline): MNHNY, SVGAGI (reference sequence). The V end was cut by 4 bases, the J end by 0 bases, with 12 bases between. The CDR3 has 15 residues.

The chain joins TRBV30 to TRBJ2-4, with D possibly matching TRBD1 (6 bases). V shed 2 bases and J shed 7 bases, with 9 bases lying between them. CDR3 size: 12 residues. The germline CDR1 and CDR2 sequences are GTSNPN and SVGIG (reference sequence). CDR3 DNA: TGTGCCTGGAGTTTCCAGGGGAACATTCAGTACTTC. The encoded protein is CAWSFQGNIQYF. Full variable domain (outside the CDR3, taken from reference TRBV30 and TRBJ2-4): SQTIHQWPATLVQPVGSPLSLECTVEGTSNPNLYWYRQAAGRGLQLLFYSVGIGQISSEVPQNLSASRPQDRQFILSSKKLLLSDSGFYLCAWSFQGNIQYFGAGTRLSVL.

The chain recombines TRBV2 with TRBJ2-1; 8 nucleotides align to TRBD2. CDR1 SNHLY and CDR2 FYNNEI come from the germline V gene. The CDR3 covers 15 residues. The J segment lost 0 bases and the V segment lost 5 bases, leaving 3 bases of the junction unmatched. The CDR3 spells CASSREGSSYNEQFF. In DNA form, the CDR3 reads TGTGCCAGCAGTCGGGAGGGCAGCTCCTACAATGAGCAGTTCTTC.

On this clone: This may arise from a read error, as a much more abundant clone is one base away. Other DNA sequences in this sample translate to the same CDR3. V usage is TRBV12-3 or TRBV12-4 and J usage is TRBJ2-5; TRBD2 might be the D (6 bases). V was cut by 6 bases and J by 4 bases, with 12 bases left in between. CDR3 length: 13 residues. CDR3 region: CASSFTGGETQYF. CDR3 DNA sequence: TGTGCCAGCAGCTTTACCGGGGGAGAGACCCAGTACTTC.

The V gene is TRBV14, the J gene TRBJ2-5; 7 bases fit TRBD2. The germline V gene encodes CDR1 SGHDN and CDR2 FVKESK. The V gene end was trimmed by 2 bases and the J gene end by 7 bases; junction bases not matched to a gene: 7. The CDR3 contains 14 residues. The CDR3 reads CASSQLTSEGTQYF. The DNA of the CDR3 is TGTGCCAGCAGCCAATTAACTAGCGAGGGGACCCAGTACTTC.

The rearrangement uses TRBV15 and TRBJ2-5; possible D gene TRBD2, 6 bases. Germline lookup yields CDR1 LNHNV and CDR2 YYDKDF (reference sequence). The germline V and J ends were trimmed by 3 bases and 1 base, with 9 bases remaining between them. The CDR3 loop spans 14 amino acids. For the CDR3, the DNA is TGTGCCACCAGCAGCCGGGACTTCCAAGAGACCCAGTACTTC. Translation gives CATSSRDFQETQYF. Using reference TRBV15 and TRBJ2-5 for the parts outside the CDR3, the full variable domain is DAMVIQNPRYQVTQFGKPVTLSCSQTLNHNVMYWYQQKSSQAPKLLFHYYDKDFNNEADTPDNFQSRRPNTSFCFLDIRSPGLGDTAMYLCATSSRDFQETQYFGPGTRLLVL.